The 14 T cell receptor beta chains below were found in one sample sequenced in a study of regulatory T cells in long-lasting Graves disease. Building the TCR beta libraries relied on iRepertoire HTBI primers, and CDR3 regions underwent Arm-PCR. Each CDR3 protein gets one entry after TCRdb re-called the multiplex PCR reads with MiXCR. Of a few hundred thousand distinct CDR3 sequences in the sample, around 20% were seen once. Regarding time point: persistent/refractory GD, antithyroid drugs over 5 years with positive TRAb. PBMC-extracted RNA yielded the TCR library. The material was peripheral blood mononuclear cells (PBMCs), obtained when the disease was refractory, from a patient treated with antithyroid drugs. Receptor source: a female donor with Graves disease.

The chain links TRBV3-1 to TRBJ2-1, with D possibly matching TRBD1 (5 bases). Germline loops: CDR1 LGHDT, CDR2 YNNKEL (reference sequence). With 0 bases removed from V and 9 bases from J, the gap between germline ends came to 18 bases. The CDR3 is 16 residues long. The CDR3, as DNA: TGTGCCAGCAGCCAAGATTGGGGAAAAGGGGTTAGTGAGCAGTTCTTC. Translating it yields CASSQDWGKGVSEQFF.

This clonotype was counted only a few times. The V gene is TRBV29-1, the J gene TRBJ2-7, with 12 bases that match TRBD1. V lost 6 bases, J lost 0 bases, and 6 bases stayed unmatched. This CDR3 contains 15 residues. Germline CDR1 and CDR2: SQVTM and ANQGSEA. The DNA of the CDR3 is TGCAGCGTCGAGGGACAGGGGGCTAGCTCCTACGAGCAGTACTTC. Translated, it gives CSVEGQGASSYEQYF.

Turning to this clonotype: This sequence may be a read error, since a much larger clone differs from it by one base. This sequence joins TRBV13 and TRBJ1-2; 7 bases fit TRBD1. Germline assignment: CDR1 PRHDT and CDR2 FYEKMQ (reference sequence). The CDR3 has 14 amino acids. CDR3 protein: CASSTNRGRHGCTF. DNA of the CDR3: TGTGCCAGCAGCACTAACAGGGGACGTCATGGCTGCACCTTC.

This clonotype was detected only a few times. CDR3 sequence: CSATGQQTGELFF. The CDR3 DNA is TGCAGTGCTACGGGACAGCAAACCGGGGAGCTGTTTTTT. V and J are TRBV20-1 and TRBJ2-2; TRBD1 matches 7 bases. V dropped 4 bases and J dropped 5; count of bases not matched to a gene: 4. Germline loops: CDR1 DFQATT, CDR2 SNEGSKA (reference sequence). The CDR3 totals 13 residues.

This clonotype was picked up many times. The V and J genes are TRBV28 and TRBJ1-2, with no clear D. V was cut by 10 bases and J by 0 bases, with 12 bases left in between. The CDR3 contains 13 residues. The germline gives CDR1 MDHEN, CDR2 SYDVKM. The CDR3 here is CATERAANYGYTF. The DNA for the CDR3 is TGTGCCACCGAGAGGGCAGCTAACTATGGCTACACCTTC.

The chain uses TRBV20-1 and TRBJ1-1; D uncertain. Germline V gene lookup returns CDR1 DFQATT and CDR2 SNEGSKA (reference sequence). V gave up 6 bases and J gave up 3 bases, with 11 bases separating them. The CDR3 totals 12 residues. In nucleotides, the CDR3 is TGCAGTGCAAACCGGGGTGACACTGAAGCTTTCTTT. Amino acids: CSANRGDTEAFF.

This chain joins TRBV7-6 and TRBJ1-2, with TRBD1 as a possible D gene (5 bases). The CDR3 has 16 amino acids. V was cut by 1 base and J by 5 bases, with 17 bases left in between. Looked up from germline, CDR1 is SGHVS and CDR2 is FNYEAQ. CDR3 nucleotide sequence: TGTGCCAGCAGCTTAGAGGCTTTCGACAGTCCTTATGGCTACACCTTC. Translation: CASSLEAFDSPYGYTF.

Concerning this clonotype itself: With a much larger clone just one base away, this may be a read error. This chain uses TRBV10-1 with TRBJ2-7, with 7 bases matching TRBD2. This CDR3 is built from 13 residues. Germline lookup yields CDR1 WNHNN and CDR2 SYGVQD (reference sequence). J was trimmed by 6 bases and V by 4 bases; bases with no gene match: 6. CDR3 in amino acids: CASSADPGGEQYF. CDR3 DNA: TGCGCCAGCAGTGCAGACCCGGGGGGCGAGCAGTACTTC.

This clonotype was counted ten times or more. This chain connects TRBV30 to TRBJ1-1; tentatively, D is TRBD1 (5 bases). There are 13 residues in the CDR3. Trimming shortened V by 0 bases and J by 5 bases, and 10 bases separated the two germline ends. Germline V lookup: CDR1 GTSNPN, CDR2 SVGIG (reference sequence). The CDR3 nucleotides are TGTGCCTGGAGTGTCCAGGGTTTGACTGAAGCTTTCTTT. Translating it yields CAWSVQGLTEAFF.

The V gene is TRBV6-5, the J gene TRBJ1-1; D gene ambiguous. Trimming removed 4 bases at V and 4 bases at J, with 16 bases between. Germline V gene sequence: CDR1 MNHEY, CDR2 SVGAGI. CDR3 length: 15 residues. DNA for the CDR3: TGTGCCAGCAGTTCTGAGCCTGGGCTGGGCACTGAAGCTTTCTTT. This encodes CASSSEPGLGTEAFF.

V gene TRBV2 combines with J gene TRBJ2-1, with D possibly TRBD2 on 6 matching bases. CDR3 length: 14 residues. Looked up from germline, CDR1 is SNHLY and CDR2 is FYNNEI. The V and J ends lost 6 bases and 5 bases respectively, with 14 bases between them. CDR3 sequence reads: CASRRLGLNNEQFF. Written as DNA, the CDR3 is TGTGCCAGCAGAAGACTAGGCTTGAACAATGAGCAGTTCTTC.

This clonotype showed up just a few times. The gene calls are TRBV6-5 and TRBJ2-7; 7 bases are a match to TRBD2. This CDR3 is built from 14 residues. Germline CDR1 is MNHEY and CDR2 is SVGAGI. V gave up 2 bases and J gave up 9 bases; unmatched junction bases: 10. CDR3 protein: CASSYGLAGTRQYF. The CDR3 DNA follows: TGTGCCAGCAGTTACGGGTTAGCGGGCACTCGGCAGTACTTC.

This clonotype was observed many times. V gene TRBV28 combines with J gene TRBJ1-2; D remains ambiguous. The V and J ends lost 6 bases and 1 base respectively, with 6 bases between them. The CDR3 covers 12 residues. Germline-derived CDR1 and CDR2 are MDHEN and SYDVKM. The CDR3 spells CASSPFNYGYTF. Here the CDR3 DNA reads TGTGCCAGCAGCCCCTTTAACTATGGCTACACCTTC.

This clonotype showed up many times. V usage is TRBV29-1 and J usage is TRBJ1-2, with a tentative D call TRBD1 (5 bases). Trimming removed 6 bases from V and 7 bases from J, with 15 bases in between. Per germline, CDR1 SQVTM and CDR2 ANQGSEA. This CDR3 spans 12 amino acids. CDR3 loop: CSVPPGEAGYTF. Written as DNA, the CDR3 is TGCAGCGTCCCCCCGGGGGAGGCTGGCTACACCTTC.